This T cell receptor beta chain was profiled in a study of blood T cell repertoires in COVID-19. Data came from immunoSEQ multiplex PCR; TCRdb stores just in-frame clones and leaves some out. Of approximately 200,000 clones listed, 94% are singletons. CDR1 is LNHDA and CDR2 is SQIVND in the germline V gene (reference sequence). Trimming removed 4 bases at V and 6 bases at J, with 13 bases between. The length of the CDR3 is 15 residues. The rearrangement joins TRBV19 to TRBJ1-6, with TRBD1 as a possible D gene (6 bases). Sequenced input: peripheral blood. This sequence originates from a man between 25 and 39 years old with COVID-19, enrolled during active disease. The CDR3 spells CASSTLQGSNSPLHF. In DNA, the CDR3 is TGTGCCAGTAGTACCCTACAGGGTTCTAATTCACCCCTCCACTTT.